This is a list of T cell receptor beta chains from one sample in a study of T cells in Graves' hyperthyroidism and ophthalmopathy. MiXCR, applied by TCRdb to the multiplex PCR reads, yields one record per CDR3 protein. The data show more than 450,000 distinct CDR3 sequences, with less than 20% seen just once and roughly 47% held by the top ten. Sequenced sample: blood. The origin of the receptors is a man aged 35 to 55 with Graves' ophthalmopathy. Both conserved end residues are part of each CDR3. D genes are given only for firm matches. A clone size is listed for some rows: how often the clone was seen (once, few, many), or a class if it is expanded.

j_gene | d_gene | abundance | v_gene | len | CDR3nt | CDR3aa
TRBJ1-2 | . | many | TRBV3-1 | 16 | TGTGCCAGCAGCGCTGGGACGGTCCGGAGGGGCTATGGCTACACCTTC | CASSAGTVRRGYGYTF
TRBJ1-2 | . | . | TRBV29-1 | 15 | TGCAGCGTTGAAGACCCCAACGACAGACACTATGGCTACACCTTC | CSVEDPNDRHYGYTF
TRBJ2-7 | TRBD2 | many | TRBV3-1 | 15 | TGTGCCAGCAGCCAATTGCCTAGCGGTACCTACGAGCAGTACTTC | CASSQLPSGTYEQYF
TRBJ1-2 | TRBD1 | few | TRBV4-1 | 15 | TGCGCCAGCAGCCACTCCGGGACAGGGGGGGATGGCTACACCTTC | CASSHSGTGGDGYTF
TRBJ1-5 | . | few | TRBV28 | 13 | TGTGCCACCGTACAGGGATTGAGTCAGCCCCAGCATTTT | CATVQGLSQPQHF
TRBJ2-5 | . | many | TRBV7-2 | 14 | TGTGCCAGCAGCAGGGACACTCTCCAAGAGACCCAGTACTTC | CASSRDTLQETQYF
TRBJ2-3 | TRBD2 | many | TRBV11-2 | 18 | TGTGCCAGCAGCTTAGAGGGGGGACTAGCGGGAGGGCAAGATACGCAGTATTTT | CASSLEGGLAGGQDTQYF
TRBJ2-1 | . | . | TRBV9 | 15 | TGTGCCAGCAGCGTAGGGGGTGGGGGATACAATGAGCAGTTCTTC | CASSVGGGGYNEQFF
TRBJ2-7 | . | few | TRBV7-9 | 13 | TGTGCCAGCAGCTTACCCGGAGCCTACGAGCAGTACTTC | CASSLPGAYEQYF
TRBJ2-7 | . | many | TRBV28 | 13 | TGTGCCAGCAGTTTAGGGATAGTCTACGAGCAGTACTTC | CASSLGIVYEQYF
TRBJ2-1 | TRBD2 | few | TRBV18 | 16 | TGTGCCAGCTCACCAATAGCGGGGGGGACAAACAATGAGCAGTTCTTC | CASSPIAGGTNNEQFF
TRBJ2-7 | . | . | TRBV5-1 | 14 | TGCGCCAGCAGCTTGGAGGTAAGCCCCTACGAGCAGTACTTC | CASSLEVSPYEQYF
TRBJ2-3 | . | many | TRBV7-9 | 14 | TGTGCCAGCTGTCCCCGGGAATTGACAGATACGCAGTATTTT | CASCPRELTDTQYF
TRBJ2-1 | . | many | TRBV2 | 11 | TGTGCCGGCCGAGCTGGGGGTGAGCAGTTCTTC | CAGRAGGEQFF
TRBJ2-7 | . | . | TRBV4-1 | 14 | TGCGCCAGCAGCCAACCCGGGGGCAGGTACGAGCAGTACTTC | CASSQPGGRYEQYF
TRBJ1-1 | TRBD1 | many | TRBV15 | 15 | TGTGCCACCAGCAGAGATCGAGTTTCGGGACAGCGAGCTTTCTTT | CATSRDRVSGQRAFF
TRBJ2-7 | TRBD2 | few | TRBV18 | 14 | TGTGCCAGCTCACCTGCGGGAGCAGGTGACGAGCAGTACTTC | CASSPAGAGDEQYF
TRBJ2-3 | TRBD1 | few | TRBV29-1 | 15 | TGCAGCGTTGAGCCTACAGGGGGTTTTTTAGATACGCAGTATTTT | CSVEPTGGFLDTQYF
TRBJ2-3 | TRBD2 | many | TRBV9 | 14 | TGTGCCAGCAGCGTGGGGACTAGGACAGATACGCAGTATTTT | CASSVGTRTDTQYF
TRBJ2-7 | TRBD1 | . | TRBV3-1 | 15 | TGTGCCAGCAGCCAAGCTCCAGGGGGCTCCTACGAGCAGTACTTC | CASSQAPGGSYEQYF
TRBJ2-5 | . | many | TRBV6-1 | 13 | TGTGCCAGCTTAGATATCCAGGGAAGAACCCAGTACTTC | CASLDIQGRTQYF
TRBJ1-1 | TRBD1 | few | TRBV6-1 | 15 | TGTGCCAGCAGTTTCACAGGGGGGGAGTACACTGAAGCTTTCTTT | CASSFTGGEYTEAFF
TRBJ2-3 | . | many | TRBV11-1 | 13 | TGTGCCAGCAGCTTAGAGTCTTCACATACGCAGTATTTT | CASSLESSHTQYF
TRBJ2-7 | TRBD2 | . | TRBV10-3 | 11 | TGTGCCATCAGTCTAGCGGGGGAGCAGTACTTC | CAISLAGEQYF
TRBJ1-1 | . | many | TRBV20-1 | 14 | TGCAGTGCTAGATGGACGGTAATGAACACTGAAGCTTTCTTT | CSARWTVMNTEAFF